This T cell receptor (beta chain) was recorded in a study of blood T cells in healthy people across ages. Study-wide findings and caveats: Strongly correlated with naive T cell percentage was TCR beta diversity. Unsorted PBMC material precluded a definitive naive versus antigen-experienced comparison.

Next came a second PCR, run for about 6 to 12 cycles, which used a sample-barcoded 5' primer along with a J-beta primer mix. TCRdb independently ran MiXCR on the 5' RACE reads; one entry per CDR3 protein. The sample lists roughly 1,500,000 distinct CDR3 sequences; approximately 32% were seen once. This clonotype turned up a few times. What it binds is unknown. Sequencing used blood. The clonotype comes from a woman in her thirties in good health.

In DNA, the CDR3 is TGTGCCGCAGGGGGGGCTGTCTACAATGAGCAGTTCTTC. Its translation: CAAGGAVYNEQFF. The rearrangement uses TRBV27 and TRBJ2-1; D tentatively fits TRBD1 or TRBD2 (7 bases each). Germline CDR1 MNHEY, CDR2 SMNVEV (reference sequence). Trimming pared 11 bases from V and 3 bases from J, leaving 14 bases between. The CDR3 is 13 amino acids.